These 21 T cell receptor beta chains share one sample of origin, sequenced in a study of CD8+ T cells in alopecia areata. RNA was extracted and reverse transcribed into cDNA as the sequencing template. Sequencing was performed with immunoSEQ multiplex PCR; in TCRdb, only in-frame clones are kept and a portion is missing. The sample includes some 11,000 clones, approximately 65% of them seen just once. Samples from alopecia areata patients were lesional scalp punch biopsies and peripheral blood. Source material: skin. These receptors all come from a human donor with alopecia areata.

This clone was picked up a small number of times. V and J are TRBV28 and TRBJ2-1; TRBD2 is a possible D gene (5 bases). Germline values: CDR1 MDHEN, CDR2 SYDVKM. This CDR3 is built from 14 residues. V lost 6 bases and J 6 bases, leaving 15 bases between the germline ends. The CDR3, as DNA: TGTGCCAGCAGCCTAGCCGGGGTGTCCAATGAGCAGTTCTTC. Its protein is CASSLAGVSNEQFF. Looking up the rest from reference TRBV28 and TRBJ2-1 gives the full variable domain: DVKVTQSSRYLVKRTGEKVFLECVQDMDHENMFWYRQDPGLGLRLIYFSYDVKMKEKGDIPEGYSVSREKKERFSLILESASTNQTSMYLCASSLAGVSNEQFFGPGTRLTVL.

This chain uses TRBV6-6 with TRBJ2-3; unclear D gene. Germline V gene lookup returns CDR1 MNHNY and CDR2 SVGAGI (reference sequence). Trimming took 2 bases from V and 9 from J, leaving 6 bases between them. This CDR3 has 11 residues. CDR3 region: CASSYGRTQYF. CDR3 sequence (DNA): TGTGCCAGCAGTTACGGAAGAACGCAGTATTTT.

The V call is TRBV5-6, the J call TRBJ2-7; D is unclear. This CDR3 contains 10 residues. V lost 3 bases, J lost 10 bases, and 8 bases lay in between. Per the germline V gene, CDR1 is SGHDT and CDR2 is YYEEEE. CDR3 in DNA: TGTGCCAGCAGCTCGAATGGACAGTACTTC. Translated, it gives CASSSNGQYF.

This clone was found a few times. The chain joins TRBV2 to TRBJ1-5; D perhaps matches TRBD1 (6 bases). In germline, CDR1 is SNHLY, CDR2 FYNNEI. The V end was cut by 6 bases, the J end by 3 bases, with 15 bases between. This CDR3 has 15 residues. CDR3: CASRGITGSNQPQHF. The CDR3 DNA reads TGTGCCAGCAGGGGGATTACAGGGTCCAATCAGCCCCAGCATTTT. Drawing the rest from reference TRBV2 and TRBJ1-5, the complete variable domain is EPEVTQTPSHQVTQMGQEVILRCVPISNHLYFYWYRQILGQKVEFLVSFYNNEISEKSEIFDDQFSVERPDGSNFTLKIRSTKLEDSAMYFCASRGITGSNQPQHFGDGTRLSIL.

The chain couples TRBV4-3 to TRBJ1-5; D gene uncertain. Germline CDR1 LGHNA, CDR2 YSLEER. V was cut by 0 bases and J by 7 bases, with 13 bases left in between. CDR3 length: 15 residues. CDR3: CASSQDVRGGQPQHF. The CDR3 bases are TGCGCCAGCAGCCAAGATGTTCGGGGAGGACAGCCCCAGCATTTT.

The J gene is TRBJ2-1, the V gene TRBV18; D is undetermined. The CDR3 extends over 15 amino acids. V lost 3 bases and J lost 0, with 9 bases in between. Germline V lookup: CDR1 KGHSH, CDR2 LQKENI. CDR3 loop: CASSPFVGSYNEQFF. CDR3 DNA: TGTGCCAGCTCACCGTTTGTGGGCTCCTACAATGAGCAGTTCTTC. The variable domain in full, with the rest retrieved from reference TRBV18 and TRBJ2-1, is NAGVMQNPRHLVRRRGQEARLRCSPMKGHSHVYWYRQLPEEGLKFMVYLQKENIIDESGMPKERFSAEFPKEGPSILRIQQVVRGDSAAYFCASSPFVGSYNEQFFGPGTRLTVL.

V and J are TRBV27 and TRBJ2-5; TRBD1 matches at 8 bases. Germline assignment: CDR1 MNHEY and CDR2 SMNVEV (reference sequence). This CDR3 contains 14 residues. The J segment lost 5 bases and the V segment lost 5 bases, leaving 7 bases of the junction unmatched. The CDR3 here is CASSQTTGGETQYF. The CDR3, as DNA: TGTGCCAGCAGTCAGACAACAGGGGGGGAGACCCAGTACTTC.

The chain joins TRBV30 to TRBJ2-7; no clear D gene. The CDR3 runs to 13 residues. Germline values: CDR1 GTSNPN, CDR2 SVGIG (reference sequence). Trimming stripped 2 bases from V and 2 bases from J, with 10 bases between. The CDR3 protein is CAWSMGAAYEQYF. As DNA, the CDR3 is TGTGCCTGGAGTATGGGTGCCGCCTACGAGCAGTACTTC.

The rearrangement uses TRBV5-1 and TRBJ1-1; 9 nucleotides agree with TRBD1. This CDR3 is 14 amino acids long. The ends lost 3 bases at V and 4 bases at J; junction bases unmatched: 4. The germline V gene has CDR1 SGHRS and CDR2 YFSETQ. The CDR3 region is CASSSRDRATEAFF. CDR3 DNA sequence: TGCGCCAGCAGCTCCCGGGACAGGGCCACTGAAGCTTTCTTT.

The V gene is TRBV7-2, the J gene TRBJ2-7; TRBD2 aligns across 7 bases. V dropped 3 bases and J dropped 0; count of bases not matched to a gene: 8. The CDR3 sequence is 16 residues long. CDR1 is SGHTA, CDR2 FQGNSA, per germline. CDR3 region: CASSFLPGGSSYEQYF. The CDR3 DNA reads TGTGCCAGCAGCTTCCTCCCCGGCGGGAGCTCCTACGAGCAGTACTTC.

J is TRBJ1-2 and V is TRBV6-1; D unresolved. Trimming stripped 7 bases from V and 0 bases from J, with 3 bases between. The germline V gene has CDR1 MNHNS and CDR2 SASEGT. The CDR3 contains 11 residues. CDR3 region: CASKTNYGYTF. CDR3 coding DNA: TGTGCCAGCAAGACTAACTATGGCTACACCTTC.

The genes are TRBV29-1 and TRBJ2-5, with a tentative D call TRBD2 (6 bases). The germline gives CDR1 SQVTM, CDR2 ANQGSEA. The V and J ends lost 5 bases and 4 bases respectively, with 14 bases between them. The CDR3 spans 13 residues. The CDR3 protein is CSVKALARETQYF. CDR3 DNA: TGCAGCGTTAAGGCACTAGCTAGAGAGACCCAGTACTTC.

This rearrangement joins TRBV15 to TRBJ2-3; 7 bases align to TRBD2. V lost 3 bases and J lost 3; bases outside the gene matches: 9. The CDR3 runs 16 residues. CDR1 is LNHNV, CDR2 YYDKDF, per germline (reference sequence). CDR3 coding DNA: TGTGCCACCAGCAGCCCGCGGGAGACCTCAACAGATACGCAGTATTTT. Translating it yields CATSSPRETSTDTQYF. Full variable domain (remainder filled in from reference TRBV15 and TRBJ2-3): DAMVIQNPRYQVTQFGKPVTLSCSQTLNHNVMYWYQQKSSQAPKLLFHYYDKDFNNEADTPDNFQSRRPNTSFCFLDIRSPGLGDTAMYLCATSSPRETSTDTQYFGPGTRLTVL.

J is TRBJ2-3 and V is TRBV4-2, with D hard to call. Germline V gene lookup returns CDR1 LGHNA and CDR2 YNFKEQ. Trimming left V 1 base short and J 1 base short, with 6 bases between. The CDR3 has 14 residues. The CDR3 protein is CASSQVLGTDTQYF. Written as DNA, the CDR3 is TGTGCCAGCAGCCAAGTATTGGGCACAGATACGCAGTATTTT.

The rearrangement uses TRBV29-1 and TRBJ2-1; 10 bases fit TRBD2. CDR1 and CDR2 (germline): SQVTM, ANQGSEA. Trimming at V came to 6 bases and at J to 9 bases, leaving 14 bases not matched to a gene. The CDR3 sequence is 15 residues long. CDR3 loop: CSVQDWASGSGEQFF. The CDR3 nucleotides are TGCAGCGTCCAGGATTGGGCTAGCGGGAGCGGTGAGCAGTTCTTC.

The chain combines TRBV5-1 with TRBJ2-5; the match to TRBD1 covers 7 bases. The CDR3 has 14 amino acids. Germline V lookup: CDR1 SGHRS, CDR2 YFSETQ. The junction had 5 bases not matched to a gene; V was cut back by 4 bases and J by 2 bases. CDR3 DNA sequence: TGCGCCAGCAGCCGGGACAGCAGTCAAGAGACCCAGTACTTC. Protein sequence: CASSRDSSQETQYF. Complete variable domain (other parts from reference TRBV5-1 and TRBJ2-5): KAGVTQTPRYLIKTRGQQVTLSCSPISGHRSVSWYQQTPGQGLQFLFEYFSETQRNKGNFPGRFSGRQFSNSRSEMNVSTLELGDSALYLCASSRDSSQETQYFGPGTRLLVL.

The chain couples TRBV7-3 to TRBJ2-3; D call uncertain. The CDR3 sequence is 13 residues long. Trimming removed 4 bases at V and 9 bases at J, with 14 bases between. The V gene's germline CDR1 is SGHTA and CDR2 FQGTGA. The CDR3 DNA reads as TGTGCCAGCAGCTCCAATCAAGGGAACACGCAGTATTTT. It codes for CASSSNQGNTQYF. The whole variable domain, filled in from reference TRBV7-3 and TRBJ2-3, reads GAGVSQTPSNKVTEKGKYVELRCDPISGHTALYWYRQSLGQGPEFLIYFQGTGAADDSGLPNDRFFAVRPEGSVSTLKIQRTERGDSAVYLCASSSNQGNTQYFGPGTRLTVL.

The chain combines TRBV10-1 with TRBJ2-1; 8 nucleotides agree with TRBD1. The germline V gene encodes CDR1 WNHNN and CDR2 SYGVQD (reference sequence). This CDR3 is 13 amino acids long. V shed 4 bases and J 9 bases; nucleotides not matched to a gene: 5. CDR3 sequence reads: CASSAGQEAEQFF. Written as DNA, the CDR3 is TGCGCCAGCAGTGCGGGACAGGAAGCTGAGCAGTTCTTC.

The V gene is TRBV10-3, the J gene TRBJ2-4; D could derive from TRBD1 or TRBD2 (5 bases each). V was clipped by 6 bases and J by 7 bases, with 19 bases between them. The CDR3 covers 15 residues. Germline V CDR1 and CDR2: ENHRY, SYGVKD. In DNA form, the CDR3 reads TGTGCCATCAGCCCCTCCCAGGGAGAGGGGAACATTCAGTACTTC. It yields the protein CAISPSQGEGNIQYF.

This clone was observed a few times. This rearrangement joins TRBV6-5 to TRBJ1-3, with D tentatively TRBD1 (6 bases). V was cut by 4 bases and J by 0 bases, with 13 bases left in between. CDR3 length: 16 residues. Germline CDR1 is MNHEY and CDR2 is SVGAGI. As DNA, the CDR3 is TGTGCCAGCAGTTTAAATCCGGGACACTCTGGAAACACCATATATTTT. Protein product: CASSLNPGHSGNTIYF.

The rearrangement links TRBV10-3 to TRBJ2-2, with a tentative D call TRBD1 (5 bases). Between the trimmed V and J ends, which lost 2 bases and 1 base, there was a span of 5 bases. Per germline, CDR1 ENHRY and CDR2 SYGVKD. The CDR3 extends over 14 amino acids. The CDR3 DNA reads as TGTGCCATCAGTGAGACAGGGAACACCGGGGAGCTGTTTTTT. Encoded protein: CAISETGNTGELFF.